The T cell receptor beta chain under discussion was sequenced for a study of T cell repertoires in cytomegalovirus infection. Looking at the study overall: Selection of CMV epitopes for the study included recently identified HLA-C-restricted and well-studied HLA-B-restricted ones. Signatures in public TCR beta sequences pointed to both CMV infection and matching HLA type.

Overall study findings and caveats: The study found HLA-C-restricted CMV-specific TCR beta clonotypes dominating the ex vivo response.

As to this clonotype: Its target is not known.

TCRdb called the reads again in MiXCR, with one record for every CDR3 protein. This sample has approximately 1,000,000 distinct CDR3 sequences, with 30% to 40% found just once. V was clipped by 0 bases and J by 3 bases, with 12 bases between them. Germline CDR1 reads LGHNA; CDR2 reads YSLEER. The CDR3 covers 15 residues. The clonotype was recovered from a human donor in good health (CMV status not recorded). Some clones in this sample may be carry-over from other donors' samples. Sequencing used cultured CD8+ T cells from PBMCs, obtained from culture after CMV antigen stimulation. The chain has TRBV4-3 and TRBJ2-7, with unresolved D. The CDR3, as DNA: TGCGCCAGCAGCCAAGATCGGTCGCCATTCTACGAGCAGTACGTC. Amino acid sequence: CASSQDRSPFYEQYV.